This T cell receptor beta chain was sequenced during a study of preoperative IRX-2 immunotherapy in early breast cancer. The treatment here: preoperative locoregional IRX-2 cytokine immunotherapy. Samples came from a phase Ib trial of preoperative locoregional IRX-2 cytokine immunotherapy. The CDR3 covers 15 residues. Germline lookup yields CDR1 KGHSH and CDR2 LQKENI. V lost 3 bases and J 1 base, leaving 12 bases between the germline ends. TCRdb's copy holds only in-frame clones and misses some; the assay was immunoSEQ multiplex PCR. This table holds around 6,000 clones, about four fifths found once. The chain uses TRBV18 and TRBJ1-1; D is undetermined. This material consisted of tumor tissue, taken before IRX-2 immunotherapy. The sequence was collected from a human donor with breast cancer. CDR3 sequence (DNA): TGTGCCAGCTCACCCGCCCCTACAAAGAACACTGAAGCTTTCTTT. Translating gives CASSPAPTKNTEAFF.